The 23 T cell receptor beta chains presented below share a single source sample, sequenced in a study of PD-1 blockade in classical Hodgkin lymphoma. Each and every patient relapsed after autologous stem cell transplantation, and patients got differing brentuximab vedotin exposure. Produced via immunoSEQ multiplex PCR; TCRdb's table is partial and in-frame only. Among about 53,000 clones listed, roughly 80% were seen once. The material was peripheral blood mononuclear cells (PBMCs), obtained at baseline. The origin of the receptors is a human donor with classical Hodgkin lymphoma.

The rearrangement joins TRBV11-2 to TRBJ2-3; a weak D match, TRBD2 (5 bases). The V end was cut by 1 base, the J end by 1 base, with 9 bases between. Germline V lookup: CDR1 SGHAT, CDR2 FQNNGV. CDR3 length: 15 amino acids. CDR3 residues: CASSLGTHRTDTQYF. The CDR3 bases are TGTGCCAGCAGCTTAGGGACTCACCGCACAGATACGCAGTATTTT.

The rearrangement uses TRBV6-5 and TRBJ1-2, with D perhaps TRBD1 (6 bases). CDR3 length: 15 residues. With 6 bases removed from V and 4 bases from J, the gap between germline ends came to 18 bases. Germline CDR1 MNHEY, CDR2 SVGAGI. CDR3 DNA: TGTGCCAGCAGGGGCGTGGGACACCAACTCTATGGCTACACCTTC. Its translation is CASRGVGHQLYGYTF.

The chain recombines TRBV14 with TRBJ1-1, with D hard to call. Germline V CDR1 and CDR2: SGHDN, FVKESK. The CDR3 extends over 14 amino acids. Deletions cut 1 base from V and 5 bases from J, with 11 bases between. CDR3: CASSQVHGQTEAFF. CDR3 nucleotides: TGTGCCAGCAGCCAAGTGCACGGTCAAACTGAAGCTTTCTTT.

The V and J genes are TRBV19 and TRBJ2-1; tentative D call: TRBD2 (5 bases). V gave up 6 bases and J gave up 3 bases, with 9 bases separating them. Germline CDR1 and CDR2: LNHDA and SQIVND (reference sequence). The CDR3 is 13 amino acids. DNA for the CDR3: TGTGCCAGTAGCTTGGACTTCTACAATGAGCAGTTCTTC. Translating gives CASSLDFYNEQFF.

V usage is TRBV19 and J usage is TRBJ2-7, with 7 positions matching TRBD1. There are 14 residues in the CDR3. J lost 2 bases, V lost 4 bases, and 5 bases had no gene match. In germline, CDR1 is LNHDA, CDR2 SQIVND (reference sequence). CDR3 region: CASSSLTGPYEQYF. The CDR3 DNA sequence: TGTGCCAGTAGTAGCCTGACAGGGCCCTACGAGCAGTACTTC.

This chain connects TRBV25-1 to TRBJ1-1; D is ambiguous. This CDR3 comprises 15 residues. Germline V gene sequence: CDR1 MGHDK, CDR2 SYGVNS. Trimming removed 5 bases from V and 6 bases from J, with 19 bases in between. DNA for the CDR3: TGTGCCAGCAGTCCCGGGATCTTCACTTCTTCTGAAGCTTTCTTT. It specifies CASSPGIFTSSEAFF.

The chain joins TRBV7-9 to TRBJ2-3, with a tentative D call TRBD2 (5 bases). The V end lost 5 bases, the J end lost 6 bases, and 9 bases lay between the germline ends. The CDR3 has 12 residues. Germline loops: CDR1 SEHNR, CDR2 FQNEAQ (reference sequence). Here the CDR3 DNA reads TGTGCCAGCAGCGGGCGGGCGGATACGCAGTATTTT. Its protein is CASSGRADTQYF.

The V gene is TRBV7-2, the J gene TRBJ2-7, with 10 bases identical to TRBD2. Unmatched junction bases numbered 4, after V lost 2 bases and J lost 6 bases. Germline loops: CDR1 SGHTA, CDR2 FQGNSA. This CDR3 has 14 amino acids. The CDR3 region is CASSLSGRAGEQYV. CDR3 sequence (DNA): TGTGCCAGCAGCTTAAGCGGGAGGGCGGGCGAGCAGTACGTC.

The DNA for the CDR3 is TGTGCCAGCAGCTTAGATGGGACGGGGGCCAACGTCCTGACTTTC. It is translated as CASSLDGTGANVLTF. The V gene is TRBV11-3, the J gene TRBJ2-6; D may correspond to TRBD1 or TRBD2 (5 bases each). The CDR3 extends over 15 amino acids. CDR1 is SGHNT, CDR2 YENEEA, per germline. Trimming stripped 0 bases from V and 4 bases from J, with 7 bases between.

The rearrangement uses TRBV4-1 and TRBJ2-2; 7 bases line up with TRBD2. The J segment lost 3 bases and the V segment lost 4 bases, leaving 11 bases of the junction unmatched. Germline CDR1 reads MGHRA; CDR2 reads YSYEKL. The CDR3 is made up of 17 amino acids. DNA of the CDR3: TGCGCCAGCAGCCTCCCCGCGGCGGGAGCGTACACCGGGGAGCTGTTTTTT. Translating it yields CASSLPAAGAYTGELFF.

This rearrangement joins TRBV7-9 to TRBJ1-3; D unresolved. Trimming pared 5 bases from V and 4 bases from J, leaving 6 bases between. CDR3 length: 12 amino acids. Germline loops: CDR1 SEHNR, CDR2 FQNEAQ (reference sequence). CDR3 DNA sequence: TGTGCCAGCAGCCTGCAGGGAAACACCATATATTTT. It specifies CASSLQGNTIYF.

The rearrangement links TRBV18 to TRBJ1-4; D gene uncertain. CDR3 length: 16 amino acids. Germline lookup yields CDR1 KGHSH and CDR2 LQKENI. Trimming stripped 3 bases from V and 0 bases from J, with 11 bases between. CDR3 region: CASSPSGLATNEKLFF. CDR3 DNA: TGTGCCAGCTCACCTTCTGGACTTGCAACTAATGAAAAACTGTTTTTT.

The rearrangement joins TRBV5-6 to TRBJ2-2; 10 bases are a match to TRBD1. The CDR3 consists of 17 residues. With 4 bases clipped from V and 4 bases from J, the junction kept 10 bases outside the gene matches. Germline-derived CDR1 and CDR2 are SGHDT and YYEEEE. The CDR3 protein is CASSTRDRGRVTGELFF. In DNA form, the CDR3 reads TGTGCCAGCAGCACTCGAGACAGGGGGCGGGTCACCGGGGAGCTGTTTTTT.

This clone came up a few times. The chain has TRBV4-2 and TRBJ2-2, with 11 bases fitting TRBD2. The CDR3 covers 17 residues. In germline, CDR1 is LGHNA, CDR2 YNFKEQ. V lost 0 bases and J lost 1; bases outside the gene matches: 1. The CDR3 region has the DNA TGTGCCAGCAGCCAAGAAGGGACTAGCGGGAACACCGGGGAGCTGTTTTTT. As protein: CASSQEGTSGNTGELFF.

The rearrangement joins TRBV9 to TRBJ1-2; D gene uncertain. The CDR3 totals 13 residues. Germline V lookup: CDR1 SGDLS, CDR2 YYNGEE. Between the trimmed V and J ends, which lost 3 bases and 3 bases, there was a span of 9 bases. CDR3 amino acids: CASSAGLDYGYTF. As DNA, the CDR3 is TGTGCCAGCAGCGCGGGCCTAGACTATGGCTACACCTTC.

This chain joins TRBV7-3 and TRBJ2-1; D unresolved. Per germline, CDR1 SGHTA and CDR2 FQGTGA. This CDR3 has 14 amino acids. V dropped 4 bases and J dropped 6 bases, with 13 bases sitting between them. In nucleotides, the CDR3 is TGTGCCAGCAGCTCCGACCGGCCCCCCAATGAGCAGTTCTTC. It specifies CASSSDRPPNEQFF.

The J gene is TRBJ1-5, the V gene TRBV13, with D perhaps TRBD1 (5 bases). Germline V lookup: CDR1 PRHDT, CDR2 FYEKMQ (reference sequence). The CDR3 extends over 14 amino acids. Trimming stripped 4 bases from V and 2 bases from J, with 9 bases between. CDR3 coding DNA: TGTGCCAGCAGCTCAAGGGGTGGCAATCAGCCCCAGCATTTT. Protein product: CASSSRGGNQPQHF.

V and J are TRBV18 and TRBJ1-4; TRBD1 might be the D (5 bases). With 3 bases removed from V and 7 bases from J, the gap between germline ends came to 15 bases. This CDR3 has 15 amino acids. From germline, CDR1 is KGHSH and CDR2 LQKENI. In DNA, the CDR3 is TGTGCCAGCTCACCTTCGTGGGGGGAAGGTGAAAAACTGTTTTTT. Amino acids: CASSPSWGEGEKLFF.

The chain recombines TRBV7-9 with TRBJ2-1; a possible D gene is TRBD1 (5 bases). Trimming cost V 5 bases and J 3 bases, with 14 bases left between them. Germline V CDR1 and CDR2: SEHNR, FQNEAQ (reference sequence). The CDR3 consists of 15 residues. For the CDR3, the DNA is TGTGCCAGCAGCCCCCGAGCAGGGCTCTACAATGAGCAGTTCTTC. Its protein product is CASSPRAGLYNEQFF. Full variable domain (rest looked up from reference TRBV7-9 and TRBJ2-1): DTGVSQNPRHKITKRGQNVTFRCDPISEHNRLYWYRQTLGQGPEFLTYFQNEAQLEKSRLLSDRFSAERPKGSFSTLEIQRTEQGDSAMYLCASSPRAGLYNEQFFGPGTRLTVL.

CDR3 loop: CASNSQGAMNTEAFF. In nucleotides, the CDR3 is TGTGCCAGTAATTCACAGGGGGCAATGAACACTGAAGCTTTCTTT. This chain joins TRBV19 and TRBJ1-1; 9 bases fit TRBD1. Trimming removed 7 bases from V and 0 bases from J; junction bases left unmatched: 6. Germline V gene lookup returns CDR1 LNHDA and CDR2 SQIVND (reference sequence). The CDR3 spans 15 residues.

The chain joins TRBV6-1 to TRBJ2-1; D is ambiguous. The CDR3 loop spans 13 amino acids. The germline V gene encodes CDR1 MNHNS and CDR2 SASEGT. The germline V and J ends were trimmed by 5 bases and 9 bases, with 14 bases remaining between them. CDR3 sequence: CASSMSSFSEQFF. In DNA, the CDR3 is TGTGCCAGCAGTATGAGCAGCTTCAGTGAGCAGTTCTTC.

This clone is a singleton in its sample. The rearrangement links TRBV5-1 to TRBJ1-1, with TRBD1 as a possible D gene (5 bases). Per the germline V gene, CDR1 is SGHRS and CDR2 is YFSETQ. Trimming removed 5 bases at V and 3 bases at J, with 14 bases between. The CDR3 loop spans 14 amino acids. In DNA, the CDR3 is TGCGCCAGCAGGTGGGGGAGGAAGGACACTGAAGCTTTCTTT. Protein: CASRWGRKDTEAFF.

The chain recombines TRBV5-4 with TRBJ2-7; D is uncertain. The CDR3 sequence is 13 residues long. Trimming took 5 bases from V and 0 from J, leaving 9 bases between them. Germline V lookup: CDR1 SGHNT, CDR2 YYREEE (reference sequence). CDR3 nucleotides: TGTGCCAGCAGTGGGCGGTCCTCCTACGAGCAGTACTTC. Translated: CASSGRSSYEQYF.